This T cell receptor (beta chain) was sequenced during a study of T-cell memory formation after mild COVID-19. The study, taken as a whole, reports: CD8+ contracting clones occupied EMRA, while CD4+ ones occupied mainly CM and EM.

TCRdb redid the calling of the 5' RACE reads with MiXCR, one entry per CDR3 protein. Of around 200,000 distinct CDR3 sequences listed, about a fifth are singletons. There are a few counts of this clonotype. The target antigen is unknown. There are 15 residues in the CDR3. The germline V and J ends were trimmed by 0 bases and 10 bases, with 17 bases remaining between them. CDR1 and CDR2 (germline): SGDLS, YYNGEE. This receptor was identified in an adult woman who had mild COVID-19 (a few samples of this study predate the infection). Cell type and time point are not known. Sequencing was done on a sample of PBMCs or a T cell subset sorted from them (not recorded which). The chain employs TRBV9 and TRBJ2-1; tentatively, D is TRBD1 (5 bases). CDR3 loop: CASSVAVSGFGEQFF. The DNA for the CDR3 is TGTGCCAGCAGCGTAGCTGTTTCAGGGTTCGGAGAGCAGTTCTTC.